The 5 T cell receptor beta chains below were found in one sample sequenced in a study of blood T cell repertoires in COVID-19. The method was immunoSEQ multiplex PCR; TCRdb's version includes in-frame clones alone and lacks a portion of them. Among tens of thousands of clones listed, 88% were seen once. The sample taken for sequencing was peripheral blood. The receptors were sampled from a human donor in a cohort sampled during active COVID-19.

The chain has TRBV19 and TRBJ2-1, with D maybe TRBD2 (7 bases). The CDR3 is made up of 16 amino acids. Trimming removed 6 bases from V and 5 bases from J, with 20 bases in between. CDR1 is LNHDA and CDR2 is SQIVND in the germline V gene (reference sequence). The CDR3 DNA sequence: TGTGCCAGTAGCGGTTCCACGGGGGGCCTAAACAATGAGCAGTTCTTC. Its translation: CASSGSTGGLNNEQFF.

This chain uses TRBV27 with TRBJ2-7, with 15 bases lining up with TRBD2. From germline, CDR1 is MNHEY and CDR2 SMNVEV (reference sequence). This CDR3 has 18 amino acids. With 5 bases clipped from V and 1 base from J, the junction kept 9 bases outside the gene matches. CDR3 DNA sequence: TGTGCCAGCAGTCAGGGATCGGGACTAGCGGGAGGTTCCTACGAGCAGTACTTC. This sequence encodes CASSQGSGLAGGSYEQYF.

The chain has TRBV28 and TRBJ2-5; TRBD2 might be the D (5 bases). The CDR3 extends over 11 amino acids. V dropped 8 bases and J dropped 2 bases, with 6 bases sitting between them. The germline V gene encodes CDR1 MDHEN and CDR2 SYDVKM. The CDR3 is CASRDQETQYF. In DNA form, the CDR3 reads TGTGCCAGCCGGGATCAAGAGACCCAGTACTTC.

V and J are TRBV29-1 and TRBJ2-5; D uncertain. The CDR3 is 12 residues long. Trimming took 5 bases from V and 1 from J, leaving 8 bases between them. Germline assignment: CDR1 SQVTM and CDR2 ANQGSEA. The CDR3 region has the DNA TGCAGCGTTTCCCCCAGCCAAGAGACCCAGTACTTC. Translating gives CSVSPSQETQYF. Full variable domain (rest looked up from reference TRBV29-1 and TRBJ2-5): SAVISQKPSRDICQRGTSLTIQCQVDSQVTMMFWYRQQPGQSLTLIATANQGSEATYESGFVIDKFPISRPNLTFSTLTVSNMSPEDSSIYLCSVSPSQETQYFGPGTRLLVL.

The J gene is TRBJ2-1, the V gene TRBV7-9, with TRBD2 matching 14 bases. V shed 4 bases and J 6 bases; nucleotides not matched to a gene: 11. This CDR3 comprises 18 residues. Germline V gives CDR1 SEHNR, CDR2 FQNEAQ (reference sequence). The CDR3 bases are TGTGCCAGCAGCTCACACCCGGGACTAGCGGGAGTGGGCAATGAGCAGTTCTTC. Translated, it gives CASSSHPGLAGVGNEQFF.